In this sample, the clone carrying this TCR beta chain turned up many times. Antigen: not known. The data were obtained in a study of identical twins' blood T cells. CDR3 size: 16 residues. Germline CDR1 and CDR2: LGHDT and YNNKEL (reference sequence). With 3 bases clipped from V and 6 bases from J, the junction kept 9 bases outside the gene matches. General study results and limits: Shared CDR3 clonotype counts tracked mainly the product of cloneset sizes.

TCRdb recomputed calls from the 5' RACE reads with MiXCR, one row per CDR3 protein. Of fewer than 450,000 distinct CDR3 sequences in the sample, roughly 31% were seen once. The chain is built from TRBV3-1 and TRBJ2-3, with 10 bases fitting TRBD2. The clonotype comes from a woman between 18 and 55 years old in good health. Sequenced input: PBMCs. In nucleotides, the CDR3 is TGTGCCAGCAGCCATTCCGAGCGGGGGGGCCTCGATACGCAGTATTTT. Protein product: CASSHSERGGLDTQYF.